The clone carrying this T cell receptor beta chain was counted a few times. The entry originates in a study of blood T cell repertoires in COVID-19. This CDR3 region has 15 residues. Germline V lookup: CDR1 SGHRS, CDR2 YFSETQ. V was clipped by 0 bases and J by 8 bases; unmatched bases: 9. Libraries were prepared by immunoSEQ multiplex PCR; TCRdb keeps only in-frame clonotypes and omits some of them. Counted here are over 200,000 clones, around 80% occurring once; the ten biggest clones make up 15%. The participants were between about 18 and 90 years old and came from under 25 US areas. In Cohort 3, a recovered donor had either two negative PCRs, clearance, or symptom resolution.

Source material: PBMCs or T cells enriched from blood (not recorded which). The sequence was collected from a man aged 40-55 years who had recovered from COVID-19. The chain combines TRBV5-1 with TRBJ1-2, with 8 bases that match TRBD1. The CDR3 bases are TGCGCCAGCAGCTTGGGGGACACAGGGGGACGGGGCTACACCTTC. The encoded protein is CASSLGDTGGRGYTF.